This T cell receptor (beta chain) was profiled in a study of beta chain features in type 1 diabetes (dated by TCRdb to between 2018 and 2020). Study-level background: No differences in mean age, gender distribution, total cell number or subset yield were found between patients and healthy donors. A total of roughly 98,000,000 sorted cells were examined across all samples, and a strong correlation was observed between cell number per subset and RNA yield. In the study, TCRB repertoires of sorted circulating CD4+ T cell subsets from recently diagnosed type 1 diabetes patients were compared with those of matched healthy donors. Whereas all 30 or so donors provided naive and central memory subsets, regulatory and stem cell-like memory subsets were isolated from just 8 patients and about eight healthy donors. Broader findings and caveats from the paper: Only small numbers of individuals were included in the HLA sub-analyses, which left unresolved whether HLA type had any influence on TCRB rearrangement. Sequencing cDNA rather than genomic DNA could over-represent highly expressing activated cells, although activation and CD3 levels did not differ between groups. Naive, central memory and regulatory TCRB repertoires appeared more similar among patients than among healthy donors. A moderate but significant shortening of TCRB CDR3 length was observed in type 1 diabetes patients in all four CD4+ subsets. Patients with type 1 diabetes made fewer insertions and deleted more nucleotides at VDJ recombination sites, implying thymic rearrangement abnormalities. PCR might favor shorter templates, but patient and control samples were amplified and corrected together, so any skew would affect both groups equally.

Worth noting for this clone: Its cognate antigen has yet to be identified. Base qualities are missing; no much larger clone stands one base away.

A single peripheral blood draw of about 116 mL on average was collected from each donor into heparinised tubes. A BD FACSAria II was used to sort naive, central memory, regulatory and stem cell-like memory CD4+ T cells with a panel that included CD45RO, CCR7, CD25, CD127, CD95 and CD27. All sorted populations exceeded 95% purity. PBMCs were isolated immediately by Lymphoprep density gradient centrifugation and stained directly without culture. So that batch effects would be minimized, each experiment stained and sorted samples in pairs, pairing one healthy donor with one patient. The High Capacity cDNA Reverse Transcription Kit was used to reverse transcribe all of the isolated RNA, meaning that expressed TCRB transcripts were what got sequenced. Deep immunoSEQ sequencing was performed on naive, central memory and regulatory T cell samples, with an average of around 3.4 million total reads per sample. After sorted cells were lysed in RLT buffer, RNA was extracted with DNase-treated RNeasy Micro or Mini kits, with the choice depending on cell number. Each cell subset was processed separately to prevent cross-contamination, with patient and healthy donor samples processed together. The immunoSEQ multiplex PCR was used to amplify TCRB sequences from cDNA, generating 87-bp fragments that spanned the CDR3 region. Amplicons were sequenced on the Illumina HiSeq platform. In the paper's pipeline: PCR bias was corrected computationally using synthetic template baselines, and reads within Hamming distance 2 were collapsed, with unmergeable singletons discarded. Reads were aligned against IMGT so that V, D and J genes, CDR3 length and insertions or deletions at six rearrangement sites could be assigned. Within each subset, clonotype counts were normalized to sorted cell number, after which true diversity and Gini coefficients were computed with the tcR R package. Repertoire sharing was quantified using the overlap coefficient calculated on TCRB nucleotide sequences. As a proxy for the pre-selection repertoire, out-of-frame TCRB sequences from naive cells were analyzed. TCRdb limited this immuneACCESS table to in-frame rearrangements with V and J called. A share of clones is missing; checked studies link under half to unresolved V genes, and the rest is unexplained. The D gene and trimming were derived from the DNA, and the V and J assignments and clone size from that table. For this sample there are 630,000 or so clones; roughly an eighth appear just once. Of the sample, approximately 0.043% is held by the ten largest clones.

The cysteine opens and the phenylalanine closes a CDR3 of 14 amino acids. Only CDR3 DNA is held: 42 bases, read in frame from base 1. The V and J ends are trimmed by 0 bases and 7 bases, leaving 10 bases between them. CDR1 and CDR2 (GTSNPN, SVGIG) derive from the germline V gene (reference sequence). The sample comprised naive CD4+ T cells from blood. This sample's cell subset or site label indicates: true naive CD4+ T cells. The sequence came from a man younger than 35 with type 1 diabetes. This receptor chain uses TRBV30 and TRBJ1-6; the D segment could be TRBD1, given 5 matching bases. The DNA sequence is given as TGTGCCTGGAGTGTTCCAGGGTTCAATTCACCCCTCCACTTT. This is translated as CAWSVPGFNSPLHF.